These 26 T cell receptor beta chains originate from one sample sequenced in a study of blood T cell repertoires in COVID-19. Sequenced by immunoSEQ multiplex PCR; TCRdb stores in-frame clones only, minus some. The sample lists around 200,000 clones, more than 75% seen once, with nearly 7.5% in the top ten. The specimen was PBMCs or T cells enriched from blood (not recorded which). All receptors derive from a woman aged 40 to 50 with acute COVID-19.

The rearrangement joins TRBV7-3 to TRBJ2-3, with D unclear. This CDR3 has 14 residues. Germline loops: CDR1 SGHTA, CDR2 FQGTGA. V lost 2 bases and J 1 base, leaving 7 bases between the germline ends. Here the CDR3 reads CASSLWSGTDTQYF. The CDR3 region has the DNA TGTGCCAGCAGCTTATGGAGCGGCACAGATACGCAGTATTTT.

The V call is TRBV5-5, the J call TRBJ1-5; 7 bases fit TRBD1. Germline assignment: CDR1 SGHKS and CDR2 YYEKEE (reference sequence). V shed 3 bases, J shed 5 bases, and the junction held 2 bases outside the gene matches. There are 13 residues in the CDR3. CDR3 DNA sequence: TGTGCCAGCAGCTGGGACAGTTATCAGCCCCAGCATTTT. As protein: CASSWDSYQPQHF. Full variable domain (rest looked up from reference TRBV5-5 and TRBJ1-5): DAGVTQSPTHLIKTRGQQVTLRCSPISGHKSVSWYQQVLGQGPQFIFQYYEKEERGRGNFPDRFSARQFPNYSSELNVNALLLGDSALYLCASSWDSYQPQHFGDGTRLSIL.

V is TRBV7-8 and J is TRBJ1-5, with TRBD1 as a possible D gene (5 bases). Looked up from germline, CDR1 is SGHVS and CDR2 is FQNEAQ. Between the trimmed V and J ends, which lost 1 base and 0 bases, there was a span of 10 bases. CDR3 length: 16 residues. For the CDR3, the DNA is TGTGCCAGCAGCTTAGTGGCAGGACATAGCAATCAGCCCCAGCATTTT. Its protein product is CASSLVAGHSNQPQHF.

This clone was detected only once. The chain is built from TRBV4-3 and TRBJ2-5; TRBD2 agrees at 10 bases. The CDR3 runs 13 residues. Germline V gene sequence: CDR1 LGHNA, CDR2 YSLEER. The V and J ends lost 3 bases and 7 bases, in that order; junction bases with no gene match: 2. CDR3 DNA sequence: TGCGCCAGCAGCCAGGGACTAGCGCCGACCCAGTACTTC. It codes for CASSQGLAPTQYF.

This chain links TRBV7-2 with TRBJ2-1, with a weak D call TRBD2 (5 bases). CDR3 length equals 13 residues. The V and J ends lost 4 bases and 6 bases respectively, with 10 bases between them. The germline V gene encodes CDR1 SGHTA and CDR2 FQGNSA. The CDR3 region has the DNA TGTGCCAGCAGCTCCGGGGTTTCCAATGAGCAGTTCTTC. Translating gives CASSSGVSNEQFF.

V gene TRBV7-9 combines with J gene TRBJ1-2; possible D gene TRBD1, 6 bases. V shed 2 bases and J shed 3 bases, with 7 bases lying between them. Germline V gives CDR1 SEHNR, CDR2 FQNEAQ (reference sequence). The CDR3 length is 13 residues. For the CDR3, the DNA is TGTGCCAGCAGCTTAAACAGGGACTATGGCTACACCTTC. Its translation: CASSLNRDYGYTF.

This clone came up a few times. The chain links TRBV29-1 to TRBJ1-1; TRBD1 might be the D (6 bases). Looked up from germline, CDR1 is SQVTM and CDR2 is ANQGSEA. The CDR3 is 11 amino acids. With 0 bases removed from V and 10 bases from J, the gap between germline ends came to 9 bases. The CDR3 loop is CSVEEGARAFF. The DNA of the CDR3 is TGCAGCGTTGAAGAGGGGGCGCGAGCTTTCTTT.

The V and J genes are TRBV11-2 and TRBJ1-3, with 8 bases identical to TRBD1. This CDR3 contains 17 residues. CDR1 SGHAT and CDR2 FQNNGV come from the germline V gene. J was trimmed by 3 bases and V by 3 bases; bases with no gene match: 10. The CDR3 region is CASSLEYRGRNGNTIYF. In DNA form, the CDR3 reads TGTGCCAGCAGCTTGGAATACAGGGGGAGGAATGGAAACACCATATATTTT.

The chain recombines TRBV19 with TRBJ2-1; 7 bases are a match to TRBD2. The trim removed 7 bases at V and 5 bases at J, leaving 8 bases unmatched. The CDR3 covers 14 residues. The germline CDR1 and CDR2 sequences are LNHDA and SQIVND (reference sequence). In DNA, the CDR3 is TGTGCCAGTACGAGAAGTCTAGCGGACAATGAGCAGTTCTTC. This encodes CASTRSLADNEQFF.

This sequence joins TRBV7-8 and TRBJ1-5, with 9 bases matching TRBD1. Germline CDR1 reads SGHVS; CDR2 reads FQNEAQ. V lost 5 bases, J lost 2 bases, and 7 bases stayed unmatched. The CDR3 has 16 amino acids. As DNA, the CDR3 is TGTGCCAGCAGCCGGAACAGGGACAGGGGCAATCAGCCCCAGCATTTT. As protein: CASSRNRDRGNQPQHF.

The chain combines TRBV11-2 with TRBJ1-1; the D gene is possibly TRBD1 (5 bases). Trimming removed 3 bases at V and 9 bases at J, with 14 bases between. CDR1 and CDR2 from the germline V gene are SGHAT and FQNNGV. This CDR3 region has 13 residues. CDR3 coding DNA: TGTGCCAGCAGCTTGGGGGGTATGGTGAAAGCTTTCTTT. This codes for CASSLGGMVKAFF.

This clone was counted only a few times. This chain links TRBV11-2 with TRBJ2-2, with 8 bases fitting TRBD2. Germline CDR1 reads SGHAT; CDR2 reads FQNNGV. The J segment lost 6 bases and the V segment lost 1 base, leaving 1 base of the junction unmatched. The CDR3 covers 14 residues. The CDR3 reads CASSLAGGPGELFF. The CDR3 DNA reads as TGTGCCAGCAGCTTAGCGGGGGGGCCCGGGGAGCTGTTTTTT.

This clone was observed once. The DNA for the CDR3 is TGTGCCAGCAGCCGAGCGACAGGGACCACTGAAGCTTTCTTT. This encodes CASSRATGTTEAFF. The chain links TRBV16 to TRBJ1-1, with 7 positions matching TRBD1. Losses at the gene ends were 4 bases for V and 4 bases for J; bases not matched to a gene: 6. The CDR3 has 14 amino acids. Germline V gene lookup returns CDR1 KGHSY and CDR2 FQNENV. The whole variable domain, filled in from reference TRBV16 and TRBJ1-1, reads GEEVAQTPKHLVRGEGQKAKLYCAPIKGHSYVFWYQQVLKNEFKFLISFQNENVFDETGMPKERFSAKCLPNSPCSLEIQATKLEDSAVYFCASSRATGTTEAFFGQGTRLTVV.

This chain links TRBV24-1 with TRBJ2-1; TRBD2 is a possible D gene (6 bases). Trimming took off 9 bases at V and 0 bases at J, with 14 bases between the two ends. Germline loops: CDR1 KGHDR, CDR2 SFDVKD. The CDR3 is made up of 15 amino acids. The CDR3 sequence: CATQKAGSSYNEQFF. CDR3 nucleotides: TGTGCCACCCAAAAAGCGGGTAGCTCCTACAATGAGCAGTTCTTC.

The V call is TRBV10-3, the J call TRBJ2-7; D remains ambiguous. The germline V and J ends were trimmed by 0 bases and 3 bases, with 12 bases remaining between them. The germline V gene encodes CDR1 ENHRY and CDR2 SYGVKD. This CDR3 contains 15 residues. Here the CDR3 reads CAISESTLVRYEQYF. The DNA for the CDR3 is TGTGCCATCAGTGAGTCGACGCTAGTCCGCTACGAGCAGTACTTC.

Points on this clone: A read error may explain this, as a much larger clone is one base away. The V and J genes are TRBV19 and TRBJ1-5, with TRBD1 matching 8 bases. CDR3 length equals 14 residues. Germline V CDR1 and CDR2: LNHDA, SQIVND (reference sequence). V lost 5 bases to trimming and J lost 2 bases; unmatched junction nucleotides: 2. In DNA, the CDR3 is TGTGCCAGTAGTGCGACAGGGGGCAATCAGCCCCAGCATTTT. Its protein is CASSATGGNQPQHF.

The chain joins TRBV3-1 (or the pseudogene TRBV3-2) to TRBJ1-6; weak D call: TRBD1 (5 bases). Germline lookup yields CDR1 LGHDT and CDR2 YNNKEL (reference sequence). The CDR3 runs to 16 residues. V was clipped by 6 bases and J by 10 bases, with 22 bases between them. The CDR3 DNA is TGTGCCAGCAGTTCACCGGAGGGGTCATTTAACTCACCCCTCCACTTT. Protein: CASSSPEGSFNSPLHF.

The chain links TRBV7-3 to TRBJ1-1, with 10 bases aligning to TRBD1. J lost 3 bases, V lost 5 bases, and 6 bases had no gene match. This CDR3 is built from 15 residues. Per the germline V gene, CDR1 is SGHTA and CDR2 is FQGTGA. The DNA for the CDR3 is TGTGCCAGCAGCCGGGACAGGGGTAGGGACACTGAAGCTTTCTTT. It yields the protein CASSRDRGRDTEAFF.

The V call is TRBV19, the J call TRBJ2-2, with TRBD1 as a possible D gene (5 bases). There are 17 residues in the CDR3. Trimming took off 6 bases at V and 7 bases at J, with 24 bases between the two ends. From germline, CDR1 is LNHDA and CDR2 SQIVND (reference sequence). The CDR3 sequence is CASRPQGRVETGGELFF. The CDR3 nucleotides are TGTGCCAGTAGACCTCAGGGCAGGGTAGAGACTGGCGGGGAGCTGTTTTTT. The full variable domain, rest sourced from reference TRBV19 and TRBJ2-2, is DGGITQSPKYLFRKEGQNVTLSCEQNLNHDAMYWYRQDPGQGLRLIYYSQIVNDFQKGDIAEGYSVSREKKESFPLTVTSAQKNPTAFYLCASRPQGRVETGGELFFGEGSRLTVL.

The V gene is TRBV3-1 (or the pseudogene TRBV3-2), the J gene TRBJ1-5; 9 nucleotides align to TRBD1. Germline lookup yields CDR1 LGHDT and CDR2 YNNKEL (reference sequence). V trimming: 1 base; J trimming: 6 bases; junction bases outside the gene matches: 4. The CDR3 runs to 15 residues. The CDR3 here is CASSQGGTGSQPQHF. In nucleotides, the CDR3 is TGTGCCAGCAGCCAAGGTGGGACAGGGAGTCAGCCCCAGCATTTT.

This chain joins TRBV12-3 or TRBV12-4 and TRBJ1-2, with D possibly TRBD1 on 5 matching bases. This CDR3 comprises 12 residues. V was pared by 3 bases and J by 8 bases, with 10 bases between. The CDR3 bases are TGTGCCAGCAGTTTTGGGGCTGGAGGCTACACCTTC. It yields the protein CASSFGAGGYTF.

This chain links TRBV30 with TRBJ2-3; 8 bases line up with TRBD1. The V gene's germline CDR1 is GTSNPN and CDR2 SVGIG (reference sequence). This CDR3 is 14 amino acids long. The ends lost 4 bases at V and 0 bases at J; junction bases unmatched: 3. The CDR3 spells CAWTGGGSTDTQYF. The DNA of the CDR3 is TGTGCCTGGACAGGGGGCGGGAGCACAGATACGCAGTATTTT. Drawing the rest from reference TRBV30 and TRBJ2-3, the complete variable domain is SQTIHQWPATLVQPVGSPLSLECTVEGTSNPNLYWYRQAAGRGLQLLFYSVGIGQISSEVPQNLSASRPQDRQFILSSKKLLLSDSGFYLCAWTGGGSTDTQYFGPGTRLTVL.

The chain employs TRBV7-2 and TRBJ1-3; D might be TRBD1 (5 bases). V was cut by 3 bases and J by 4 bases, with 13 bases left in between. CDR3 length: 15 residues. Germline-derived CDR1 and CDR2 are SGHTA and FQGNSA. CDR3 residues: CASSFTGTPGNTIYF. Here the CDR3 DNA reads TGTGCCAGCAGCTTTACCGGGACTCCAGGAAACACCATATATTTT.

The chain links TRBV15 to TRBJ2-1, with 9 bases identical to TRBD2. CDR1 and CDR2 (germline): LNHNV, YYDKDF (reference sequence). This CDR3 has 16 amino acids. Unmatched junction bases numbered 6, after V lost 0 bases and J lost 6 bases. This CDR3 reads CATSRDSGLASNEQFF. CDR3 in DNA: TGTGCCACCAGCAGAGACTCGGGACTAGCCTCCAATGAGCAGTTCTTC.

The chain is built from TRBV7-9 and TRBJ1-6; 9 bases align to TRBD1. The CDR3 length is 14 residues. The V gene end was trimmed by 2 bases and the J gene end by 10 bases; junction bases not matched to a gene: 3. The germline V gene encodes CDR1 SEHNR and CDR2 FQNEAQ (reference sequence). The CDR3 DNA reads TGTGCCAGCAGCTTAACAGGGGGCGACTCACCCCTCCACTTT. This sequence encodes CASSLTGGDSPLHF.

The chain couples TRBV6-5 to TRBJ2-5, with TRBD2 matching over 9 bases. The CDR3 loop spans 15 amino acids. The junction had 8 bases not matched to a gene; V was cut back by 5 bases and J by 4 bases. The germline CDR1 and CDR2 sequences are MNHEY and SVGAGI. The CDR3 DNA follows: TGTGCCAGCAGTAGCGGGGGGCGCGGGGGAGAGACCCAGTACTTC. Translating it yields CASSSGGRGGETQYF.